One sample yielded the 26 T cell receptor beta chains listed below, sequenced in a study of OX40 agonist ivuxolimab in advanced cancers. Assay used: immunoSEQ multiplex PCR; TCRdb lists only in-frame clones, some missing. The profile shows tens of thousands of clones, about nine tenths of them singletons. The starting material was CD4+ or CD8+ T cells sorted from blood, obtained in a trial of the OX40 agonist ivuxolimab. Source of these receptors: an adult with an advanced solid tumor such as melanoma, head and neck, liver or kidney cancer.

The chain carries TRBV10-2 and TRBJ1-1; D remains unclear. This CDR3 region has 12 residues. V lost 7 bases, J lost 6 bases, and 12 bases lay in between. The V gene's germline CDR1 is WSHSY and CDR2 SAAADI. The CDR3 bases are TGCGCCAGCAACGAGGGATACGCTGAAGCTTTCTTT. Translation: CASNEGYAEAFF.

The J gene is TRBJ2-1, the V gene TRBV19; TRBD2 matches at 16 bases. V trimming: 2 bases; J trimming: 4 bases; junction bases outside the gene matches: 8. CDR1 is LNHDA, CDR2 SQIVND, per germline (reference sequence). The length of the CDR3 is 19 residues. CDR3 in amino acids: CASSIRGLAGGPSYNEQFF. The DNA of the CDR3 is TGTGCCAGTAGTATAAGGGGACTAGCGGGAGGGCCTTCTTACAATGAGCAGTTCTTC.

The chain links TRBV11-2 to TRBJ2-7, with TRBD2 identical over 9 bases. J was trimmed by 4 bases and V by 5 bases; bases with no gene match: 9. This CDR3 has 15 residues. CDR1 and CDR2 from the germline V gene are SGHAT and FQNNGV. The CDR3 DNA reads as TGTGCCAGCAGCCTAGGGCTAGCGGGAACGTACGAGCAGTACTTC. Its translation is CASSLGLAGTYEQYF.

The chain recombines TRBV6-5 with TRBJ1-1; the D is unclear. Germline CDR1 MNHEY, CDR2 SVGAGI. The CDR3 totals 13 residues. V gave up 6 bases and J gave up 7 bases, with 15 bases separating them. The CDR3 is CASSSTRSLEAFF. The CDR3 DNA sequence: TGTGCCAGCAGCTCCACACGATCCCTTGAAGCTTTCTTT.

The chain is built from TRBV2 and TRBJ2-5, with D perhaps matching TRBD1 (5 bases). The end of the DNA aligns better with TRBJ2-7, so the J call may be wrong. The CDR3 runs to 15 residues. CDR1 SNHLY and CDR2 FYNNEI come from the germline V gene. The CDR3 region has the DNA TGTGCCAGCAGTATTCGACAGCTAACCTCCTACGAGCAGTACTTC. Translation: CASSIRQLTSYEQYF.

The V gene is TRBV11-1, the J gene TRBJ1-1; TRBD1 aligns across 7 bases. Germline CDR1 reads SGHAT; CDR2 reads FQDESV (reference sequence). Trimming removed 2 bases from V and 6 bases from J; junction bases left unmatched: 6. The CDR3 is 14 amino acids. CDR3 in amino acids: CASSLRARGAEAFF. In DNA, the CDR3 is TGTGCCAGCAGCTTACGGGCCAGGGGGGCTGAAGCTTTCTTT.

This chain joins TRBV27 and TRBJ2-5, with 7 bases matching TRBD1. J gave up 2 bases and V 3 bases, and 6 bases lay outside the gene matches. In germline, CDR1 is MNHEY, CDR2 SMNVEV (reference sequence). The CDR3 sequence is 15 residues long. The CDR3: CASSFGQGQQETQYF. For the CDR3, the DNA is TGTGCCAGCAGTTTCGGTCAGGGACAGCAAGAGACCCAGTACTTC.

The chain links TRBV19 to TRBJ2-5; 12 bases are a match to TRBD1. Unmatched junction bases numbered 8, after V lost 5 bases and J lost 4 bases. The CDR3 is made up of 16 amino acids. Germline CDR1 reads LNHDA; CDR2 reads SQIVND (reference sequence). CDR3 amino acids: CASSGKGQGARETQYF. CDR3 coding DNA: TGTGCCAGTAGTGGTAAGGGACAGGGGGCTCGAGAGACCCAGTACTTC.

The genes are TRBV9 and TRBJ2-1; 9 bases are shared with TRBD2. Looked up from germline, CDR1 is SGDLS and CDR2 is YYNGEE. The CDR3 has 17 amino acids. Germline trimming cut 0 bases from V and 2 bases from J; bases unmatched to any gene: 6. The CDR3 nucleotides read TGTGCCAGCAGCGTAGGACTCGCTAGCGGGGCCTACAATGAGCAGTTCTTC. This sequence encodes CASSVGLASGAYNEQFF.

The rearrangement joins TRBV5-4 to TRBJ2-1; the D call may be TRBD1 or TRBD2 (5 bases each). V lost 2 bases and J 6 bases, leaving 18 bases between the germline ends. This CDR3 region has 16 residues. Germline CDR1 is SGHNT and CDR2 is YYREEE (reference sequence). The CDR3 loop reads CASSFTVGSGTNEQFF. CDR3 coding DNA: TGTGCCAGCAGCTTTACCGTGGGGTCGGGGACCAATGAGCAGTTCTTC. Drawing the rest from reference TRBV5-4 and TRBJ2-1, the complete variable domain is ETGVTQSPTHLIKTRGQQVTLRCSSQSGHNTVSWYQQALGQGPQFIFQYYREEENGRGNFPPRFSGLQFPNYSSELNVNALELDDSALYLCASSFTVGSGTNEQFFGPGTRLTVL.

This clone was recorded only once. The chain joins TRBV28 to TRBJ2-1; D is perhaps TRBD2 (5 bases). Trimming cost V 6 bases and J 4 bases, with 16 bases left between them. The germline V gene encodes CDR1 MDHEN and CDR2 SYDVKM. The CDR3 extends over 15 amino acids. The CDR3 sequence: CASRTPRGGYNEQFF. Here the CDR3 DNA reads TGTGCCAGCAGGACCCCGCGAGGCGGGTACAATGAGCAGTTCTTC.

V is TRBV28 and J is TRBJ1-5; 8 bases are shared with TRBD1. CDR1 and CDR2 from the germline V gene are MDHEN and SYDVKM. CDR3 size: 15 residues. The junction had 8 bases not matched to a gene; V was cut back by 6 bases and J by 4 bases. The CDR3 is CASRNSGTGNQPQHF. For the CDR3, the DNA is TGTGCCAGCAGAAACTCCGGGACAGGTAATCAGCCCCAGCATTTT.

This clone was recorded once. The chain combines TRBV7-8 with TRBJ1-2, with 7 bases lining up with TRBD1. The CDR3 has 15 residues. Germline assignment: CDR1 SGHVS and CDR2 FQNEAQ. V lost 3 bases and J lost 4; bases outside the gene matches: 8. The DNA of the CDR3 is TGTGCCAGCAGCTTCTCGGGACAGAGGTTCTATGGCTACACCTTC. Encoded protein: CASSFSGQRFYGYTF.

This clone was counted only a few times. The chain recombines TRBV6-1 with TRBJ1-5, with a weak D call TRBD1 (5 bases). The ends were cut back, 4 bases at V and 0 bases at J, with 22 bases in the middle. CDR1 and CDR2 (germline): MNHNS, SASEGT. The CDR3 sequence is 19 residues long. CDR3 sequence reads: CASSVSVRDWVNSNQPQHF. CDR3 sequence (DNA): TGTGCCAGCAGTGTTTCCGTGAGGGACTGGGTCAATAGCAATCAGCCCCAGCATTTT.

The table lists this clone with a few counts. This rearrangement joins TRBV10-1 to TRBJ2-7, with 9 bases identical to TRBD1. This CDR3 is built from 14 residues. Germline V gives CDR1 WNHNN, CDR2 SYGVQD (reference sequence). V dropped 5 bases and J dropped 6; count of bases not matched to a gene: 8. The CDR3, as DNA: TGCGCCAGCAGTTCCACAGGGGGCCTTTCCGAGCAGTACTTC. Amino acids: CASSSTGGLSEQYF.

The chain is built from TRBV19 and TRBJ1-5; weak D call: TRBD1 (6 bases). Trimming stripped 6 bases from V and 1 base from J, with 10 bases between. From germline, CDR1 is LNHDA and CDR2 SQIVND (reference sequence). The CDR3 length is 14 residues. The DNA of the CDR3 is TGTGCCAGTAGGGAAAGGGGGAGCAATCAGCCCCAGCATTTT. Protein product: CASRERGSNQPQHF.

This chain links TRBV18 with TRBJ2-7; TRBD1 aligns across 7 bases. The ends lost 1 base at V and 0 bases at J; junction bases unmatched: 6. Germline V CDR1 and CDR2: KGHSH, LQKENI. The CDR3 consists of 16 residues. The CDR3 loop is CASSPRMTGSSYEQYF. The CDR3 region has the DNA TGTGCCAGCTCACCACGGATGACAGGGAGCTCCTACGAGCAGTACTTC.

V usage is TRBV6-6 and J usage is TRBJ2-2; possibly TRBD2 for D (6 bases). The germline V gene has CDR1 MNHNY and CDR2 SVGAGI (reference sequence). The V end was cut by 11 bases, the J end by 7 bases, with 23 bases between. This CDR3 contains 15 residues. DNA for the CDR3: TGTGCCGCCGGGGCTCGGGACTCCCGACGCGGGGAGCTGTTTTTT. This gives the protein CAAGARDSRRGELFF.

V is TRBV19 and J is TRBJ1-3; 8 positions match TRBD1. With V trimmed by 5 bases and J by 3 bases, 12 bases remained unmatched. The CDR3 is 17 amino acids. Germline V gives CDR1 LNHDA, CDR2 SQIVND (reference sequence). The CDR3 loop reads CASSPRQGLPGGNTIYF. In DNA, the CDR3 is TGTGCCAGTAGTCCCCGACAGGGGCTACCAGGTGGAAACACCATATATTTT.

CDR3 sequence: CAITQWTGKKETQYF. CDR3 in DNA: TGTGCCATCACGCAGTGGACAGGAAAAAAAGAGACCCAGTACTTC. The rearrangement links TRBV10-3 to TRBJ2-5; 7 bases agree with TRBD1. This CDR3 contains 15 residues. J was trimmed by 3 bases and V by 7 bases; bases with no gene match: 11. Germline assignment: CDR1 ENHRY and CDR2 SYGVKD.

This clone was counted once. An end of the junction does not agree with germline; a read error may underlie this. In the same sample, other DNA sequences code for this CDR3. V gene TRBV6-1 combines with J gene TRBJ1-2, with 7 bases aligning to TRBD1. In germline, CDR1 is MNHNS, CDR2 SASEGT. The CDR3 runs 14 residues. The DNA of the CDR3 is TGTGCCAGCAGCGACAGGGTAGGAGACTATGGCTATACCTTC. Protein: CASSDRVGDYGYTF.

The genes are TRBV5-1 and TRBJ2-3, with no clear D. In germline, CDR1 is SGHRS, CDR2 YFSETQ. V shed 0 bases and J shed 6 bases, with 11 bases lying between them. The length of the CDR3 is 14 residues. In nucleotides, the CDR3 is TGCGCCAGCAGCTTGGGGGTAGTGAGTGATACGCAGTATTTT. Amino acid sequence: CASSLGVVSDTQYF.

This chain joins TRBV30 and TRBJ1-6, with a possible D match to TRBD1 (6 bases). Germline CDR1 GTSNPN, CDR2 SVGIG (reference sequence). The CDR3 is made up of 14 amino acids. The V and J ends lost 0 bases and 3 bases respectively, with 6 bases between them. CDR3 loop: CAWSVGHYNSPLHF. The CDR3 region has the DNA TGTGCCTGGAGTGTGGGACACTATAATTCACCCCTCCACTTT.

This clone was detected once. The gene calls are TRBV5-6 and TRBJ1-1, with D perhaps TRBD1 (5 bases). CDR1 SGHDT and CDR2 YYEEEE come from the germline V gene. The V gene lost 2 bases and the J gene lost 6 bases, with 17 bases spanning the gap. The length of the CDR3 is 15 residues. CDR3 loop: CASSFSGTHKPEAFF. The CDR3 DNA reads TGTGCCAGCAGCTTTTCCGGGACGCACAAACCTGAAGCTTTCTTT.

The chain employs TRBV7-9 and TRBJ2-7; 8 bases agree with TRBD2. Germline CDR1 reads SEHNR; CDR2 reads FQNEAQ (reference sequence). The CDR3 consists of 15 residues. J was trimmed by 4 bases and V by 5 bases; bases with no gene match: 10. The CDR3 protein is CASSPGGDGSYEQYF. Here the CDR3 DNA reads TGTGCCAGCAGCCCGGGGGGGGACGGCTCATACGAGCAGTACTTC.

The chain uses TRBV7-2 and TRBJ1-4; 8 positions agree with TRBD1. Trimming cost V 5 bases and J 7 bases; bases outside gene matches: 12. CDR3 length equals 16 residues. The germline CDR1 and CDR2 sequences are SGHTA and FQGNSA. CDR3 sequence (DNA): TGTGCCAGCAGCCCGAGGGGGTCAGGGGGCAGTGAAAAACTGTTTTTT. It translates to CASSPRGSGGSEKLFF.